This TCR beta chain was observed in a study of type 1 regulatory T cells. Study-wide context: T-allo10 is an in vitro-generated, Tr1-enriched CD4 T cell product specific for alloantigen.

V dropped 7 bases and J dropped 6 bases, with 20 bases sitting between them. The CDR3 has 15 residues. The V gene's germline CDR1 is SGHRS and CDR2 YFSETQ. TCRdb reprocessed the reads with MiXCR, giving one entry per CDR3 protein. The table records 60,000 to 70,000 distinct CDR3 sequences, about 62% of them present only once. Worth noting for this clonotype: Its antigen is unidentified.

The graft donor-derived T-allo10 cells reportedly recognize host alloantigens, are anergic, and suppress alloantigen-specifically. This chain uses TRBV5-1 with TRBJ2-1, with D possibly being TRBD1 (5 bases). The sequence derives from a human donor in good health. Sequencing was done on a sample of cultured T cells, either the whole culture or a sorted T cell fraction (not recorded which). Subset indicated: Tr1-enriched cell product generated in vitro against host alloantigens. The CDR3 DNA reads TGCGCCAGCGGAACCGGGCCAGAGACAGTCAATGAGCAGTTCTTC. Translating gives CASGTGPETVNEQFF.